This TCR beta chain is from a study of T cell repertoires in cytomegalovirus infection. Study details: From public TCR beta signatures came an indication of both CMV infection and matching HLA type.

Trimming took 7 bases from V and 2 from J, leaving 15 bases between them. There are 13 residues in the CDR3. Germline V lookup: CDR1 SQVTM, CDR2 ANQGSEA. TCRdb reprocessed the reads via MiXCR and lists one record per CDR3 protein. The sample lists about 490,000 distinct CDR3 sequences; 26% were seen once. Sequenced: PBMCs. This sequence joins TRBV29-1 and TRBJ2-7; D unclear. The clonotype originates from a human donor in good health (CMV status not recorded). Some clones in this sample may be carry-over from other donors' samples. In nucleotides, the CDR3 is TGCAGCGCCTCCCTAGGTGTCGCCTACGAGCAGTACGTC. Translated, it gives CSASLGVAYEQYV.